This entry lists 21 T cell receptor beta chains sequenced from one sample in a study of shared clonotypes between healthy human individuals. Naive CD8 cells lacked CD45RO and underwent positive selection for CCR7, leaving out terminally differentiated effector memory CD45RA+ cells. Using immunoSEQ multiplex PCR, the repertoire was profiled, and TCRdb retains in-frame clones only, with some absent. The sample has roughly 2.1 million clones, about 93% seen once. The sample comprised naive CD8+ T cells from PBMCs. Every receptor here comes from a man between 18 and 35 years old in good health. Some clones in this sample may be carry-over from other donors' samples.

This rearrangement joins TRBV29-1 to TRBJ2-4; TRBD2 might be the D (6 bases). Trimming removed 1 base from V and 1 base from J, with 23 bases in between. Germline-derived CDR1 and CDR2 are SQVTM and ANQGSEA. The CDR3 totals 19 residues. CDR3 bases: TGCAGCGTTGAAGGTAAGGAGGGTTGGTGTGAGTGGGCCAAAAACATTCAGTACTTC. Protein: CSVEGKEGWCEWAKNIQYF.

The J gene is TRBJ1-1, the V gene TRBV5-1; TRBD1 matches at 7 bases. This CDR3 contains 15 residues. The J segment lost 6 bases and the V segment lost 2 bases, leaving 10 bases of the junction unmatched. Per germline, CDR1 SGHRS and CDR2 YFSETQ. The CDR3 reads CASSFDRRQGPEAFF. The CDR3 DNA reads TGCGCCAGCAGCTTCGACCGAAGACAGGGACCTGAAGCTTTCTTT.

The DNA for the CDR3 is TGCGCCAGCAGCTTGCCCGGATTCGGGGAGCTGTTTTTT. Protein product: CASSLPGFGELFF. The gene calls are TRBV5-1 and TRBJ2-2; unclear D gene. CDR1 and CDR2 from the germline V gene are SGHRS and YFSETQ. This CDR3 region has 13 residues. Trimming removed 1 base from V and 7 bases from J, with 8 bases in between. Drawing the rest from reference TRBV5-1 and TRBJ2-2, the complete variable domain is KAGVTQTPRYLIKTRGQQVTLSCSPISGHRSVSWYQQTPGQGLQFLFEYFSETQRNKGNFPGRFSGRQFSNSRSEMNVSTLELGDSALYLCASSLPGFGELFFGEGSRLTVL.

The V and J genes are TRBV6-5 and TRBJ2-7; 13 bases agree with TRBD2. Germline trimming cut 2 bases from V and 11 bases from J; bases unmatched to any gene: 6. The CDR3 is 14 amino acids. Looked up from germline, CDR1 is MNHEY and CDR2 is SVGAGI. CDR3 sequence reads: CASSYRGLAGLEYF. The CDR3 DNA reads TGTGCCAGCAGTTACAGGGGACTAGCGGGATTGGAGTACTTC.

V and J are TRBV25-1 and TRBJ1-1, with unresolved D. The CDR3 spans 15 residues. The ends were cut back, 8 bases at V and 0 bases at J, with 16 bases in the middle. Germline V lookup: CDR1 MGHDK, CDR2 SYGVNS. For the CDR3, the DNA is TGTGCCAGCGCCCGGGGTCCGAACATGAACACTGAAGCTTTCTTT. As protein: CASARGPNMNTEAFF.

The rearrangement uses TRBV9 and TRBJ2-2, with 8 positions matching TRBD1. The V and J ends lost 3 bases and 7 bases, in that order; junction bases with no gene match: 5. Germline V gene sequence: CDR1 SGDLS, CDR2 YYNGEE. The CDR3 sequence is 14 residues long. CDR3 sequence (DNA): TGTGCCAGCAGCGCGACAGGGGCTAACGGGGAGCTGTTTTTT. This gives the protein CASSATGANGELFF.

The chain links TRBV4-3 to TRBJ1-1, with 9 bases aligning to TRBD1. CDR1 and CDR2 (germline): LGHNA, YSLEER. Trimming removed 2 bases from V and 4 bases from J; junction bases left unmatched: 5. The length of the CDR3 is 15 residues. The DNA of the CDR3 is TGCGCCAGCAGCCAATTGACAGGGGGAGTCACTGAAGCTTTCTTT. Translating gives CASSQLTGGVTEAFF.

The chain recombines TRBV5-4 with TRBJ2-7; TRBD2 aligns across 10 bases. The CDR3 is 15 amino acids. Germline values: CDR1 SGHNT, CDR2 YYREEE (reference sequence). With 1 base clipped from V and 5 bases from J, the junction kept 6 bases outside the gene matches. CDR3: CASSLKAGGPNEQYF. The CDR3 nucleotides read TGTGCCAGCAGCTTGAAAGCGGGAGGGCCTAACGAGCAGTACTTC.

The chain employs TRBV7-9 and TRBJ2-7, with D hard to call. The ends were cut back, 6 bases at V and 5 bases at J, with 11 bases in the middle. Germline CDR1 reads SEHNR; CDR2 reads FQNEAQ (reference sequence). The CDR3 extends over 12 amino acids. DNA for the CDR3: TGTGCCAGCAGTTCATTGGAAGACGAGCAGTACTTC. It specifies CASSSLEDEQYF. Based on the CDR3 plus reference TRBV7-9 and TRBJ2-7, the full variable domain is DTGVSQNPRHKITKRGQNVTFRCDPISEHNRLYWYRQTLGQGPEFLTYFQNEAQLEKSRLLSDRFSAERPKGSFSTLEIQRTEQGDSAMYLCASSSLEDEQYFGPGTRLTVT.

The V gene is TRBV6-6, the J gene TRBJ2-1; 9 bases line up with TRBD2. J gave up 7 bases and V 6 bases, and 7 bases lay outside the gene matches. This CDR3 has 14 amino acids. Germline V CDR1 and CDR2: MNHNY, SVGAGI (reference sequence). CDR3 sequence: CASSPSGTWNEQFF. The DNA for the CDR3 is TGTGCCAGCAGCCCTAGCGGGACTTGGAATGAGCAGTTCTTC.

The CDR3: CASSALGYTF. CDR3 in DNA: TGTGCCAGCAGTGCTCTCGGCTACACCTTC. The J gene is TRBJ1-2, the V gene TRBV6-1; no definite D call. V shed 4 bases and J shed 8 bases, with 5 bases lying between them. CDR3 size: 10 residues. Germline loops: CDR1 MNHNS, CDR2 SASEGT.

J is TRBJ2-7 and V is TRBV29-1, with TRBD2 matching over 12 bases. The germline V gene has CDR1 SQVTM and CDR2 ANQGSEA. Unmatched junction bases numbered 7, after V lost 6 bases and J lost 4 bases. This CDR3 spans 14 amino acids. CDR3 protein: CSVGRTSGTYEQYF. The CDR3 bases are TGCAGCGTGGGGAGGACTAGCGGGACTTACGAGCAGTACTTC.

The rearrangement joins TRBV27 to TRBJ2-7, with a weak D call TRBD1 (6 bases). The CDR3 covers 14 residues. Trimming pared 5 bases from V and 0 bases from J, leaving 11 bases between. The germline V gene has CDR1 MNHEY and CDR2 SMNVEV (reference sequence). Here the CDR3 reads CASSPPGHSYEQYF. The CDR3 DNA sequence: TGTGCCAGCAGTCCCCCGGGACACTCCTACGAGCAGTACTTC.

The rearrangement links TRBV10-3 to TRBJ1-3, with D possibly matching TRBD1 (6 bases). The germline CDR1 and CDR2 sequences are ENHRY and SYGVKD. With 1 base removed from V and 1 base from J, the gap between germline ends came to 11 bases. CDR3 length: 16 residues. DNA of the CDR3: TGTGCCATCAGTGAGTTAGGCAGGGGATCTGGAAACACCATATATTTT. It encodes CAISELGRGSGNTIYF.

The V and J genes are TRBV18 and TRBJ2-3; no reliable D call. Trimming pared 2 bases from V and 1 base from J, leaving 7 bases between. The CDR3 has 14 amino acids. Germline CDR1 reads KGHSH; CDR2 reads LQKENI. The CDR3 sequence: CASSPVQRTDTQYF. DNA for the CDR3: TGTGCCAGCTCACCAGTCCAGCGCACAGATACGCAGTATTTT.

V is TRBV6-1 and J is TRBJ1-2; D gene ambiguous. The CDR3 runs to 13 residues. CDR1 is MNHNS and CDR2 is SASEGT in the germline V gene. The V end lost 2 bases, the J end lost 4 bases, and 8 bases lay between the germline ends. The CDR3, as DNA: TGTGCCAGCAGTGAATTCGTCTTCTATGGCTACACCTTC. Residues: CASSEFVFYGYTF.

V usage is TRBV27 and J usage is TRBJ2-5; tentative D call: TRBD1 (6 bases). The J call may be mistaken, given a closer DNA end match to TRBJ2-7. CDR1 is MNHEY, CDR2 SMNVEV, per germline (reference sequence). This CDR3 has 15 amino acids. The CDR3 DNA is TGTGCCAGCAGCCCAAGATCGGGACACAAATACGAGCAGTACTTC. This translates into CASSPRSGHKYEQYF.

The chain's CDR3 is CASSRLASDSGANVLTF. CDR3 nucleotide sequence: TGTGCCAGCAGTCGCCTTGCTTCAGACTCTGGGGCCAACGTCCTGACTTTC. The chain couples TRBV27 to TRBJ2-6; D is ambiguous. The germline V gene has CDR1 MNHEY and CDR2 SMNVEV (reference sequence). CDR3 length: 17 residues. Trimming removed 5 bases from V and 0 bases from J, with 14 bases in between.

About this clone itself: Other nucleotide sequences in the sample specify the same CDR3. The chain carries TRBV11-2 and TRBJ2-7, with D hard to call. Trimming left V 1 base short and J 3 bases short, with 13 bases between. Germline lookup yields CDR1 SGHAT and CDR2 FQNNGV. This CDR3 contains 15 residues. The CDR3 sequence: CASSLGAGSRYEQYF. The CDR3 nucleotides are TGTGCCAGCAGCTTAGGGGCAGGAAGCCGCTACGAGCAGTACTTC.

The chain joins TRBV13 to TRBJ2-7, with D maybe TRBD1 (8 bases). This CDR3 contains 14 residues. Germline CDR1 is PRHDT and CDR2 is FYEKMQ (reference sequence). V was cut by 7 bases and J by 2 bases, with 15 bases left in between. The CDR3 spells CASTYRGGPYEQYF. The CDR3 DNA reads TGTGCCAGCACCTACAGGGGGGGCCCCTACGAGCAGTACTTC. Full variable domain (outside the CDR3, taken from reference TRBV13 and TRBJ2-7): AAGVIQSPRHLIKEKRETATLKCYPIPRHDTVYWYQQGPGQDPQFLISFYEKMQSDKGSIPDRFSAQQFSDYHSELNMSSLELGDSALYFCASTYRGGPYEQYFGPGTRLTVT.

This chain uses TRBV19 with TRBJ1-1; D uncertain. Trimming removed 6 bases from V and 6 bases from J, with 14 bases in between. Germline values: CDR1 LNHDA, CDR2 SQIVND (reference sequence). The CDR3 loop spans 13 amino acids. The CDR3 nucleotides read TGTGCCAGTAGCTTAGTGGGTTGGGCTGAAGCTTTCTTT. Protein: CASSLVGWAEAFF. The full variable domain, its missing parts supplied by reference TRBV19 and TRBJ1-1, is DGGITQSPKYLFRKEGQNVTLSCEQNLNHDAMYWYRQDPGQGLRLIYYSQIVNDFQKGDIAEGYSVSREKKESFPLTVTSAQKNPTAFYLCASSLVGWAEAFFGQGTRLTVV.